This TCR beta chain appears in the sequencing data of a study of CD8+CD57+ T cells in acquired aplastic anemia. Genomic DNA served as template for TCR beta VDJ and CDR3 profiling. TCRdb independently ran MiXCR on the reads; one entry per CDR3 protein. The sample lists 120,000 or so distinct CDR3 sequences; approximately 40% were seen once. With 10 bases removed from V and 2 bases from J, the gap between germline ends came to 17 bases. The CDR3 length is 14 residues. Germline CDR1 is MNHNS and CDR2 is SASEGT. Patients who underwent sequencing had shown CD8+CD57+ cell expansion by flow cytometry. This TCR came from a human donor with aplastic anemia. The source material was sorted CD4+, CD8+, or CD8+CD57+ T cells (not recorded which) from PBMCs. This chain uses TRBV6-1 with TRBJ1-1, with D unclear. CDR3 amino acids: CATTLGSFNTEAFF. The DNA of the CDR3 is TGTGCCACCACGCTCGGGTCTTTTAACACTGAAGCTTTCTTT.